What follows is one T cell receptor beta chain and its context. Its antigen is not identified. This record belongs to a study of post-analysis software for immune sequencing data. Overall study context: Patients with relapsing-remitting, secondary progressive and progressive-relapsing multiple sclerosis courses were all represented.

Every TCR beta cDNA library bore unique molecular identifiers. The T cell input of roughly 0.9 to 11 million gave about 500,000 cDNA molecules. TCRdb called the PCR reads again in MiXCR, with one record for every CDR3 protein. The table records about 680,000 distinct CDR3 sequences, more than 50% of them present only once. The CDR3 extends over 17 amino acids. V was shortened by 3 bases and J by 5 bases, with 22 bases between the two germline ends. Per the germline V gene, CDR1 is ENHRY and CDR2 is SYGVKD. General study results and limits: Compared against controls, patients with multiple sclerosis displayed significantly lower normalized Chao1 diversity. TRBV5-6, TRBV5-1 and TRBV20-1 belonged to a set of five TRBV segments that were more frequent in patients than controls. The authors found that F measure strongly co-clustered same-batch samples.

The chain couples TRBV10-3 to TRBJ2-5; D unclear. The origin of this receptor is a girl aged 2-10 years with multiple sclerosis. Sequencing was done on a sample of blood. As DNA, the CDR3 is TGTGCCATCAGTGATTTTGGGAACAGCGAGACACAGGAGACCCAGTACTTC. The encoded protein is CAISDFGNSETQETQYF.